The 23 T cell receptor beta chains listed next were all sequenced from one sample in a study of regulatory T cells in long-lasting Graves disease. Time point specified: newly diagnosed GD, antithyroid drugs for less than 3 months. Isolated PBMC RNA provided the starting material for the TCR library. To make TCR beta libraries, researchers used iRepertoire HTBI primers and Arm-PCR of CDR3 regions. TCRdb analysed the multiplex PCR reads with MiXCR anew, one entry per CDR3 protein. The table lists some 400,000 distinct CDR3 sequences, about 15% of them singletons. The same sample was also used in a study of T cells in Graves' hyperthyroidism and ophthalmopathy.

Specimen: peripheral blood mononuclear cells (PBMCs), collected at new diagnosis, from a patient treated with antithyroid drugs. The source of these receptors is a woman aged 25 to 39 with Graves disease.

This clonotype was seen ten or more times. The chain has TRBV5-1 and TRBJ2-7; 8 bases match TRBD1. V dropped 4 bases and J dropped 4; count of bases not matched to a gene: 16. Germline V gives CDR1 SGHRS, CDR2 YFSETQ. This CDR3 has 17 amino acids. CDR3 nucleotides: TGCGCCAGCAGCCTGACTTCGGGACAGGTCCTCCCGTACGAGCAGTACTTC. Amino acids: CASSLTSGQVLPYEQYF.

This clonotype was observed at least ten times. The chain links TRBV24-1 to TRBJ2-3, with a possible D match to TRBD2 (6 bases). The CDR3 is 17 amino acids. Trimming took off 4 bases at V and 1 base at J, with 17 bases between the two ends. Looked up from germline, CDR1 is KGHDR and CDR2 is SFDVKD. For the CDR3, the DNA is TGTGCCACCAGTGACCCTAAGCATAGCGGAGGCACAGATACGCAGTATTTT. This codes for CATSDPKHSGGTDTQYF.

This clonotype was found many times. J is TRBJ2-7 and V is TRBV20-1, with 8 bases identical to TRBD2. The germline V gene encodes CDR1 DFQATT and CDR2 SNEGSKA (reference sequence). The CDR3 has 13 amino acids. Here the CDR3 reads CSVSGATSYEQYF. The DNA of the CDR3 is TGCAGCGTTAGCGGGGCGACCTCCTACGAGCAGTACTTC.

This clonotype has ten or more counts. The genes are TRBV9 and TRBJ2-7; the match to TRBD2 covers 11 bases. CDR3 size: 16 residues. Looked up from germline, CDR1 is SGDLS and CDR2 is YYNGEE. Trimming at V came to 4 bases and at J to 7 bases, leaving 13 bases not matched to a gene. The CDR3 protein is CASSPRQLAGAYEQYF. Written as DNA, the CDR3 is TGTGCCAGCAGCCCTCGTCAACTAGCGGGAGCTTATGAGCAGTACTTC.

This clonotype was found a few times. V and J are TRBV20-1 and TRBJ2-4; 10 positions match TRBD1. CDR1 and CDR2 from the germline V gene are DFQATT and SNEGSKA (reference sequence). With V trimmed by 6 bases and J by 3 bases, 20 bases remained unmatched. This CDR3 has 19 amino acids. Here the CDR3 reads CSAPEMGGQGSWVKNIQYF. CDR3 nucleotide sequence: TGCAGTGCCCCCGAAATGGGGGGACAGGGGTCCTGGGTCAAAAACATTCAGTACTTC.

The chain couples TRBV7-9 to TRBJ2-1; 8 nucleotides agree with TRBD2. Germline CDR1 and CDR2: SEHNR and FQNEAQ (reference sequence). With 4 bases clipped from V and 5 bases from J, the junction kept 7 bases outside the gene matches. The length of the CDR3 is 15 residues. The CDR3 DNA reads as TGTGCCAGCAGCTGGGGACTAGAGCAAAACAATGAGCAGTTCTTC. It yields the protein CASSWGLEQNNEQFF.

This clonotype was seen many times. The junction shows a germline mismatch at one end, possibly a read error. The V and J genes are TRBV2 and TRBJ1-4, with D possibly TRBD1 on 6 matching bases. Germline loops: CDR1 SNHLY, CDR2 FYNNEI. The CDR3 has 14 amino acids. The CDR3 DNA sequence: TGTGCCAGCAGGGAAGACCTACAGGGTAGTACGGGGTGTTTT. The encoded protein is CASREDLQGSTGCF.

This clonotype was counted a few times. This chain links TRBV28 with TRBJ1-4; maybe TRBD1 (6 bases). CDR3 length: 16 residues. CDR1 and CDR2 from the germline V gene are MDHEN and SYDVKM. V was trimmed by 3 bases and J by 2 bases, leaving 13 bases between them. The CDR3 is CASSFSGGWTNEKLFF. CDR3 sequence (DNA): TGTGCCAGCAGTTTTTCCGGGGGCTGGACTAATGAAAAACTGTTTTTT.

The CDR3 reads CASSVGLAGSYNEQFF. The CDR3 nucleotides read TGTGCCAGCAGCGTTGGACTAGCGGGCTCCTACAATGAGCAGTTCTTC. The genes are TRBV9 and TRBJ2-1, with 11 bases fitting TRBD2. The CDR3 sequence is 16 residues long. The germline gives CDR1 SGDLS, CDR2 YYNGEE. V was clipped by 2 bases and J by 0 bases; unmatched bases: 1.

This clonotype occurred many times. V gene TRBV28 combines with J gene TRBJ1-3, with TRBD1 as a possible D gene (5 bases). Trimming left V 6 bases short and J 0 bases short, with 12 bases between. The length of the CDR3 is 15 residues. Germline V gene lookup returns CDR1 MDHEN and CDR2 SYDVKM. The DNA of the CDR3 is TGTGCCAGCAGCCCCGACCAGGGCTCTGGAAACACCATATATTTT. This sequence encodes CASSPDQGSGNTIYF.

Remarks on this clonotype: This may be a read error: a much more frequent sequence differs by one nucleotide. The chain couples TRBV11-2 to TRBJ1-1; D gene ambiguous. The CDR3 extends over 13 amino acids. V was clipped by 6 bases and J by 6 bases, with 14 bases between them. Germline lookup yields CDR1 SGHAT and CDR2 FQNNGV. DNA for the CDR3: TGTGCCAGCAGTTCACGGTTGGGCGCTGAAGCTTTCTTT. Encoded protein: CASSSRLGAEAFF.

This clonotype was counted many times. The CDR3 nucleotides read TGTGCCAGCAGTTACGGCCGCGGGACTAGCGCGCTGAGAGAGACCCAGTACTTC. This sequence encodes CASSYGRGTSALRETQYF. The J gene is TRBJ2-5, the V gene TRBV6-9; 10 nucleotides match TRBD2. CDR1 MNHGY and CDR2 SVAAGI come from the germline V gene. V dropped 3 bases and J dropped 4; count of bases not matched to a gene: 14. The CDR3 loop spans 18 amino acids.

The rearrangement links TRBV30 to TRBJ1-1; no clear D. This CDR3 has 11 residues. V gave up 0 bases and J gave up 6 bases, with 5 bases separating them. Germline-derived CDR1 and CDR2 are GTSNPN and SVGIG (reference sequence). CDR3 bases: TGTGCCTGGAGTGTACTGGCTGAAGCTTTCTTT. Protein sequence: CAWSVLAEAFF. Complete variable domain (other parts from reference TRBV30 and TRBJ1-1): SQTIHQWPATLVQPVGSPLSLECTVEGTSNPNLYWYRQAAGRGLQLLFYSVGIGQISSEVPQNLSASRPQDRQFILSSKKLLLSDSGFYLCAWSVLAEAFFGQGTRLTVV.

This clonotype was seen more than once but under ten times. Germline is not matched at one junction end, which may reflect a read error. CDR3 sequence reads: CACSSGVRGSPYGYTF. The CDR3 DNA sequence: TGCGCCTGCAGCTCGGGAGTAAGGGGGTCGCCCTATGGCTACACCTTC. The V and J genes are TRBV5-1 and TRBJ1-2, with D maybe TRBD1 (6 bases). The CDR3 extends over 16 amino acids. Germline V gene sequence: CDR1 SGHRS, CDR2 YFSETQ.

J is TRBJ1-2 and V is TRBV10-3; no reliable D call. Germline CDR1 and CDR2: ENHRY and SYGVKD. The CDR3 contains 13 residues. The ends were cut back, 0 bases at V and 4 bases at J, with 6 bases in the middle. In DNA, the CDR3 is TGTGCCATCAGTGAGTCGATTACCTATGGCTACACCTTC. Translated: CAISESITYGYTF.

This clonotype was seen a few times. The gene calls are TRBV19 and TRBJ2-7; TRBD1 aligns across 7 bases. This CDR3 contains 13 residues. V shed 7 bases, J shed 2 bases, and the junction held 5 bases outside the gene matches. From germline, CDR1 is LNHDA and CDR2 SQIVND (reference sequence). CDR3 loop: CASMGDSPYEQYF. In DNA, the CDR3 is TGTGCCAGTATGGGGGACAGTCCCTACGAGCAGTACTTC.

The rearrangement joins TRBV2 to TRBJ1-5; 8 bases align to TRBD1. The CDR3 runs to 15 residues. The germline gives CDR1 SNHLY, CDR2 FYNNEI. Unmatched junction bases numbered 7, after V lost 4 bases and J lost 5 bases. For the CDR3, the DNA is TGTGCCAGCAGTGCGTCGGACAGGGTGGATCAGCCCCAGCATTTT. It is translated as CASSASDRVDQPQHF.

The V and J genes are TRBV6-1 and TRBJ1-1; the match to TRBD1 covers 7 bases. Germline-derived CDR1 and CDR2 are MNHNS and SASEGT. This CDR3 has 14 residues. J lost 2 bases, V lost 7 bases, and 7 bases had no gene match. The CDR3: CASNYRGINTEAFF. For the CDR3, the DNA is TGTGCCAGCAACTACAGGGGAATAAACACTGAAGCTTTCTTT.

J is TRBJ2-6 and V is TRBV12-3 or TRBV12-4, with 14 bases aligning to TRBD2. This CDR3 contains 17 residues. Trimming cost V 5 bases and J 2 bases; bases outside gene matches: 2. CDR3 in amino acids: CASSPGLAGAGANVLTF. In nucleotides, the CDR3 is TGTGCCAGCAGTCCGGGACTAGCGGGAGCTGGGGCCAACGTCCTGACTTTC.

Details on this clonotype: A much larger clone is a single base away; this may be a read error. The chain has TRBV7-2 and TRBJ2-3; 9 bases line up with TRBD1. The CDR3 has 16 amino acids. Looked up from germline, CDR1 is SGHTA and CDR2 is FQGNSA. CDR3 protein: CASSLQGAGSTGTQYF. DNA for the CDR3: TGTGCCAGCAGCCTACAGGGGGCCGGGTCCACAGGTACGCAGTATTTT.

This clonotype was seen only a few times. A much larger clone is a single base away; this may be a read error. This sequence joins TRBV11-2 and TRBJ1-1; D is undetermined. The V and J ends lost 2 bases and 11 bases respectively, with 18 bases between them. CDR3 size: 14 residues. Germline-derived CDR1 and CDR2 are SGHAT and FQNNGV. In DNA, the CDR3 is TGTGCCAGCAGCTTACCCCGCGGGAGGGTAGAGGCTTTCTTT. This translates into CASSLPRGRVEAFF.

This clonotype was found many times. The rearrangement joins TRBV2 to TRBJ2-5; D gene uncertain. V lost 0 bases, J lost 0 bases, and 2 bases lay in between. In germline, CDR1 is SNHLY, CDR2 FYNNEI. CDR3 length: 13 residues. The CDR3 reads CASSEADQETQYF. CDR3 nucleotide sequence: TGTGCCAGCAGTGAAGCGGACCAAGAGACCCAGTACTTC.

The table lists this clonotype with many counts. Here the CDR3 DNA reads TGTGCCAGCAGCTTAAAGGCGAACACTGAAGCTTTCTTT. It translates to CASSLKANTEAFF. V usage is TRBV11-1 and J usage is TRBJ1-1; D is ambiguous. CDR1 is SGHAT, CDR2 FQDESV, per germline (reference sequence). The CDR3 is 13 amino acids. Between the trimmed V and J ends, which lost 2 bases and 1 base, there was a span of 5 bases.